The present TCR beta chain was sequenced within a study of control samples from healthy donors and cancer patients (dated by TCRdb to 2018 to 2020). As concerns this clone: This clone's antigen is unknown. No much larger clonotype is one base removed from it; base qualities were not supplied.

The receptor library was made with the immunoSEQ multiplex PCR assay. Not all clones reach the TCRdb copy of this immuneACCESS table, which keeps in-frame sequences only. Checked studies attribute under half of the gap to unresolved V genes and leave the rest unexplained. This sample has 48,000 or so clones in its table, and roughly 92% of those were observed once. Jointly, the top ten make up about 20% of the sample. CDR1 and CDR2 (SGHAT, FQNNGV) derive from the germline V gene. Its CDR3 holds 13 amino acids, cysteine through phenylalanine. Here the CDR3 DNA is all that survives: 39 bases in frame from base 1. V is shortened by 2 bases, J by 1 base, and the region joining them spans 5 bases.

The sequenced sample consisted of PBMCs. The receptor comes from a woman in her 50s with head and neck cancer. The sequence links TRBV11-2 to TRBJ1-1, with the D gene call left open. The nucleotides are TGTGCCAGCAGCTTAATACAGAACACTGAAGCTTTCTTT. This translates into CASSLIQNTEAFF. Reference TRBV11-2 and TRBJ1-1 proteins supply the regions before and after the CDR3; the full variable domain is: EAGVAQSPRYKIIEKRQSVAFWCNPISGHATLYWYQQILGQGPKLLIQFQNNGVVDDSQLPKDRFSAERLKGVDSTLKIQPAKLEDSAVYLCASSLIQNTEAFFGQGTRLTVV.